This T cell receptor (beta chain) was captured by sequencing in a study of T cells in Graves' hyperthyroidism and ophthalmopathy. At the level of the study: Staff took peripheral blood when the initial diagnosis was made, before any treatment began.

The CDR3 regions of TCR beta were amplified from RNA transcripts. A first-round RT-PCR of the TCR CDR3 used the HTBI primer set. TCRdb reprocessed the multiplex PCR reads via MiXCR and lists one record per CDR3 protein. The sample records around 250,000 distinct CDR3 sequences, roughly 14% being singletons. Germline V lookup: CDR1 SGHRS, CDR2 YFSETQ. J lost 0 bases, V lost 5 bases, and 11 bases had no gene match. CDR3 length: 18 amino acids. This clonotype was counted between two and nine times. An approximately 9.4 ml volume of fresh peripheral blood provided the PBMCs. The J gene is TRBJ2-7, the V gene TRBV5-1; 13 bases are shared with TRBD2. Source material: blood. This clonotype was sampled from a woman in her forties with Graves' hyperthyroidism that later progressed to Graves' ophthalmopathy. The CDR3 DNA is TGCGCCAGCAGTTTCCTGACTAGCGGGGGGTCGGACTCCTACGAGCAGTACTTC. As protein: CASSFLTSGGSDSYEQYF.